This TCR beta chain was identified in a study of long-term antiretroviral therapy in people with HIV (dated by TCRdb to 2021 to 2024). For context, the study as a whole: The earliest samples were collected approximately a decade before the 2015 WHO recommendation for immediate ART, a period when ART was typically delayed until CD4 counts fell. No cross-contamination during QIAcube processing turned up in test extractions that ran a monoclonal T-cell line alongside 33 polyclonal samples. Whether ART initiation and durable HIV suppression were associated with changes in peripheral blood TRB repertoire composition and diversity was tested in a retrospective serial study. The cohort contributed about 180 cryopreserved PBMC samples from around 33 adults with confirmed HIV infection, collected serially over a mean of 6 years (range 1-12). About 35% of the 30 participants with HIV were female. General conclusions and limits of the study: A significant increase in TRB diversity was found to be associated with ART initiation, although TRB diversity was observed to remain significantly below that of transplant donor controls even after long-term ART. Compared with controls, HIV repertoires had narrower CDR3 length ranges, and the network structure pointed to an antigen-experienced repertoire that shifted only slightly toward naive after ART. The samples were dated from about 2003 to 2018, and the ART regimens that were used may be less effective than current ART regimens. Because pre-ART samples had limited cell numbers, unsorted PBMC were profiled rather than sorted CD4+ and CD8+ T cells. No data were available on ART adherence, viral resistance or therapy changes, limiting inferences about post-ART repertoire changes. At every time point, the repertoire was dominated by expanded TRB clones first identified before ART initiation, although this dominance fluctuated and, in many PLHIV, declined after ART. Because PBMC availability was limited, only the TCR beta chain was sequenced, with no alpha chain pairing.

Comment on this clone: No cognate antigen has been identified for it. The input lacks base qualities; no much larger clone sits a single base away.

Participants were included only if at least one PBMC sample before ART initiation and at least two post-ART samples were available. Treatment was received in the United States of America by all participants with HIV. Before DNA extraction, cryopreserved samples containing roughly 0.9-10 million PBMC were thawed and washed. At the time of the earliest PBMC sample for each participant with HIV, ages ranged from about 23 to 60 years. PBMC samples from each participant spanned 1-4 timepoints before ART initiation and 2-8 timepoints after ART initiation, with a median of 7 samples. For every participant, serial HIV viral load, CD4+ T-cell count, ART history and demographic data were obtained. A Qiagen kit on a QIAcube was used to extract genomic DNA from unsorted PBMC, with samples processed in batches of 12. The immunoSEQ hsTCRB v3.0 assay was used at survey level resolution to sequence the TRB variable region. A depth of roughly 35,000-55,000 T-cell genomes per sample was targeted for TRB sequencing. Pooled TRB libraries were sequenced on an Illumina MiSeq with a v3 150-cycle kit. For the original study's pipeline: Repertoire analysis was run in R within a reproducible Nextflow workflow that covered QC, data transformation and analysis. LymphoSeq2, an R package for AIRR-Seq data exploration, was used to implement custom analyses. A handful of samples that yielded fewer than 5000 total TRB sequences were excluded, so that fewer than 250 HIV repertoires were analyzed. Among the 188 retained HIV repertoires, about 57 were collected before ART initiation and 120 to 140 were collected after ART initiation. Each repertoire was downsampled to 5000 TRB nucleotide sequences, and summary statistics were averaged across 100 downsampling iterations. TRB sequences were retained for analysis only if CDR3 regions of at least seven amino acids were present. Two measures captured diversity: a Shannon entropy-derived clonality score and the Gini coefficient. In repertoire networks, the top 5000 CDR3 amino acid sequences were linked whenever an edit distance of one separated two sequences. For TRB CDR3 amino acid sequences, antigen specificity groups and MHC restriction were predicted with GLIPH2. To flag known CMV, EBV, HIV or tissue antigen associations, CDR3 amino acid sequences were matched against VDJdb and McPAS-TCR. Pre-ART, post-ART and control groups were compared with Wilcoxon signed-rank tests and Holm-Bonferroni correction. TCRdb limited this immuneACCESS table to in-frame rearrangements with V and J called. A share of clones is missing; checked studies link under half to unresolved V genes, and the rest is unexplained. V, J and clone size are taken as reported in that table, and D and trimming were inferred from the DNA itself. For this sample there are some 28,000 clones; about 96% appear just once. Under 8.5% of the sample comes from the top ten.

V and J are truncated by 4 bases and 2 bases respectively, leaving an intervening sequence of 5 bases. The CDR3 holds 11 amino acids from the cysteine to the phenylalanine. The entry retains the CDR3 DNA only, 33 bases that are in frame from base 1. CDR1 and CDR2, per the germline V gene (reference sequence), are DFQATT and SNEGSKA. The V and J genes are TRBV20-1 and TRBJ1-1; the D segment cannot be called with confidence. Material: unsorted PBMCs, obtained 6 to 6.5 years after starting antiretroviral therapy. The sequence was collected from a man under 40 with HIV. The CDR3 reads CSAKSNTEAFF. The sequenced DNA is TGCAGTGCTAAAAGCAACACTGAAGCTTTCTTT.